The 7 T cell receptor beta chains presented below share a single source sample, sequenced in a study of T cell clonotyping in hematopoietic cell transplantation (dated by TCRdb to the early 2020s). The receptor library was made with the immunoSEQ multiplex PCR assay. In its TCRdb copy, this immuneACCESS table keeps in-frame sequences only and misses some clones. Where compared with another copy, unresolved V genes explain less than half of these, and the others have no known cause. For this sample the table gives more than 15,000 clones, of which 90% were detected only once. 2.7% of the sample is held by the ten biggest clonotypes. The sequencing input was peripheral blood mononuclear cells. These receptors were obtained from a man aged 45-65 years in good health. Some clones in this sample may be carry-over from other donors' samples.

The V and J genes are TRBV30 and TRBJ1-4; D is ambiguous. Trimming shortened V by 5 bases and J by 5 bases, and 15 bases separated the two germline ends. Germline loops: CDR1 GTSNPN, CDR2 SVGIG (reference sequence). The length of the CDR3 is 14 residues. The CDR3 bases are TGTGCCTGGTCGAGTACAGATATCAATGAAAAACTGTTTTTT. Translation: CAWSSTDINEKLFF.

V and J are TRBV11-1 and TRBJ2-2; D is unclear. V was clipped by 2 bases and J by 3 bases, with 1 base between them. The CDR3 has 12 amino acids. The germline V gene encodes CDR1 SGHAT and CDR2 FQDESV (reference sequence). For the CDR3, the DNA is TGTGCCAGCAGCTTACACACCGGGGAGCTGTTTTTT. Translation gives CASSLHTGELFF.

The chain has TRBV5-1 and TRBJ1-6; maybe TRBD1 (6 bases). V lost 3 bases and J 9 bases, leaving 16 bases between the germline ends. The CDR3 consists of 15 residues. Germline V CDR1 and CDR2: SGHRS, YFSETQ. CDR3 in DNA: TGCGCCAGCAGCTCAAATACAGGGTACGGTTCACCCCTCCACTTT. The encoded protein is CASSSNTGYGSPLHF.

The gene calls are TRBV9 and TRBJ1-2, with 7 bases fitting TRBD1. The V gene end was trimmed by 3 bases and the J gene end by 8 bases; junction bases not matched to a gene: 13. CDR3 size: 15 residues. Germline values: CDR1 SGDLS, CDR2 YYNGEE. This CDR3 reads CASSAATGRPTGYTF. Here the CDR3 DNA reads TGTGCCAGCAGCGCCGCGACAGGGCGCCCGACGGGCTACACCTTC.

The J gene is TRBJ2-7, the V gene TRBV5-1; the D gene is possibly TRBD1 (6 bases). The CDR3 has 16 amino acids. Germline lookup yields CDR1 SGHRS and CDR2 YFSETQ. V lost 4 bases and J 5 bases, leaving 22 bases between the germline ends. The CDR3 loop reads CASSLPSGTRQDEQYF. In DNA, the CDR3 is TGCGCCAGCAGCCTACCCTCCGGGACAAGGCAAGACGAGCAGTACTTC.

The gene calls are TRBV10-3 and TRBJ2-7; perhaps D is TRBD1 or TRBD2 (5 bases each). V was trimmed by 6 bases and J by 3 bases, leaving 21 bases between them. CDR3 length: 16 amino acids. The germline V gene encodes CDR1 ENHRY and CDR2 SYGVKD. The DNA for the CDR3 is TGTGCCATCAGGGGGGATGGGGCCATCGGGGACTACGAGCAGTACTTC. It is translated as CAIRGDGAIGDYEQYF.

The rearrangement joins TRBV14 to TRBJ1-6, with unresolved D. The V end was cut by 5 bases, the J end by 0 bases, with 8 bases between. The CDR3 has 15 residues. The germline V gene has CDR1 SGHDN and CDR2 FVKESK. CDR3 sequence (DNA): TGTGCCAGCAGCTACACATTCTCCTATAATTCACCCCTCCACTTT. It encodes CASSYTFSYNSPLHF.